This T cell receptor beta chain was sequenced for a study of shared clonotypes between healthy human individuals. Findings of the study overall: The low donor count limited represented genetic and exposure-history diversity.

Authors' methods: From ImmunoSEQ came sequences covering only the junction and carrying no quality scores, so filtering differed. The protocol was immunoSEQ multiplex PCR, while the TCRdb copy is restricted to in-frame clones and leaves out a portion. The V and J calls and clone size were taken over from that table, and D and trimming were inferred from the DNA. The data hold roughly 2.2 million clones, with less than 95% observed a single time. Details on this clone: Its specificity is not known.

CDR3 length equals 15 residues. The material sequenced was naive CD4+ T cells from PBMCs. Documented subset: CD45RA+ positively selected. The chain employs TRBV21-1 and TRBJ2-5; the table names TRBD1, a call not compared with the DNA. TRBV21-1 is a recognized pseudogene. This receptor was taken from a man in his late teens or twenties in good health. Some clones in this sample may be carry-over from other donors' samples. The CDR3 DNA reads as TGTGCCAGCAGCCTCGAGGGGACAGGGCCGAAGACCCAGTACTTC. Residues: CASSLEGTGPKTQYF.